The 18 T cell receptor beta chains presented below share a single source sample, sequenced in a study of blood T cell repertoires in COVID-19. Clones were read by immunoSEQ multiplex PCR, and TCRdb kept only the in-frame ones, dropping some. Of fewer than 350,000 clones listed, around 86% are singletons. The specimen was peripheral blood. The receptors were gathered from a woman aged 30 to 39 who had recovered from COVID-19.

This clone has just one count. V usage is TRBV19 and J usage is TRBJ2-1, with TRBD1 identical over 9 bases. Germline V gives CDR1 LNHDA, CDR2 SQIVND (reference sequence). Trimming cost V 4 bases and J 4 bases; bases outside gene matches: 8. This CDR3 has 16 amino acids. CDR3 in amino acids: CASSTGTGPGYNEQFF. DNA of the CDR3: TGTGCCAGTAGTACCGGGACAGGGCCTGGATACAATGAGCAGTTCTTC. The full variable domain, with the rest looked up from reference TRBV19 and TRBJ2-1, is DGGITQSPKYLFRKEGQNVTLSCEQNLNHDAMYWYRQDPGQGLRLIYYSQIVNDFQKGDIAEGYSVSREKKESFPLTVTSAQKNPTAFYLCASSTGTGPGYNEQFFGPGTRLTVL.

The V gene is TRBV14, the J gene TRBJ2-5, with 7 bases fitting TRBD1. CDR1 and CDR2 from the germline V gene are SGHDN and FVKESK. There are 18 residues in the CDR3. V was clipped by 1 base and J by 5 bases; unmatched bases: 16. The CDR3 DNA reads TGTGCCAGCAGCCAAGCCAATATTTTTTACAGGGGTCTCGAGACCCAGTACTTC. Its translation: CASSQANIFYRGLETQYF.

The chain carries TRBV18 and TRBJ2-3, with 7 nucleotides matching TRBD1. Trimming removed 6 bases from V and 0 bases from J; junction bases left unmatched: 6. CDR3 length: 15 amino acids. Germline V gene sequence: CDR1 KGHSH, CDR2 LQKENI. DNA for the CDR3: TGTGCCAGCTCTCGGGACAGCCCTAGCACAGATACGCAGTATTTT. Translating it yields CASSRDSPSTDTQYF.

This chain connects TRBV5-1 to TRBJ2-1, with TRBD2 matching 14 bases. The V and J ends lost 0 bases and 3 bases, in that order; junction bases with no gene match: 5. The CDR3 consists of 18 residues. Germline V gene sequence: CDR1 SGHRS, CDR2 YFSETQ. Here the CDR3 reads CASSLEGLAGVIYNEQFF. The CDR3 DNA reads as TGCGCCAGCAGCTTGGAGGGACTAGCGGGGGTCATCTACAATGAGCAGTTCTTC.

V gene TRBV11-2 combines with J gene TRBJ2-1, with 10 bases identical to TRBD2. Germline CDR1 SGHAT, CDR2 FQNNGV. Trimming took 5 bases from V and 5 from J; bases not matched to a gene: 9. The CDR3 extends over 16 amino acids. The CDR3 DNA reads TGTGCCAGCAGCCCAGCCCTAGCGGGAGACCACAATGAGCAGTTCTTC. Residues: CASSPALAGDHNEQFF.

This clone showed up just once. The CDR3: CASSVADREYEQYF. Written as DNA, the CDR3 is TGTGCCAGCAGCGTAGCGGACAGAGAATACGAGCAGTACTTC. J is TRBJ2-7 and V is TRBV9, with D perhaps matching TRBD1 (6 bases). Germline CDR1 SGDLS, CDR2 YYNGEE. The CDR3 contains 14 residues. V was pared by 0 bases and J by 4 bases, with 11 bases between.

The V call is TRBV7-9, the J call TRBJ1-2; D unresolved. V dropped 6 bases and J dropped 0 bases, with 8 bases sitting between them. This CDR3 is 13 amino acids long. Germline assignment: CDR1 SEHNR and CDR2 FQNEAQ (reference sequence). The CDR3 region has the DNA TGTGCCAGCAGAAGAGAAGCTAACTATGGCTACACCTTC. It codes for CASRREANYGYTF.

This clone was seen a few times. The genes are TRBV7-9 and TRBJ1-1; 7 bases line up with TRBD1. The V gene's germline CDR1 is SEHNR and CDR2 FQNEAQ (reference sequence). V lost 5 bases to trimming and J lost 5 bases; unmatched junction nucleotides: 5. The CDR3 loop spans 13 amino acids. CDR3 bases: TGTGCCAGCAGCCCACGACAGGGAACTGAAGCTTTCTTT. It codes for CASSPRQGTEAFF.

V gene TRBV2 combines with J gene TRBJ2-2; 8 positions match TRBD2. This CDR3 contains 14 residues. J was trimmed by 6 bases and V by 5 bases; bases with no gene match: 5. The V gene's germline CDR1 is SNHLY and CDR2 FYNNEI. For the CDR3, the DNA is TGTGCCAGCAGTCCAGTCGGGGGGGCCGGGGAGCTGTTTTTT. Its protein is CASSPVGGAGELFF. The whole variable domain, remainder taken from reference TRBV2 and TRBJ2-2, is EPEVTQTPSHQVTQMGQEVILRCVPISNHLYFYWYRQILGQKVEFLVSFYNNEISEKSEIFDDQFSVERPDGSNFTLKIRSTKLEDSAMYFCASSPVGGAGELFFGEGSRLTVL.

The chain employs TRBV27 and TRBJ1-2; 9 nucleotides match TRBD1. V lost 6 bases to trimming and J lost 7 bases; unmatched junction nucleotides: 6. The germline V gene encodes CDR1 MNHEY and CDR2 SMNVEV (reference sequence). The CDR3 is 13 residues long. CDR3 loop: CASSPGTGFGYTF. The CDR3 nucleotides read TGTGCCAGCAGCCCCGGGACAGGGTTTGGCTACACCTTC.

This chain joins TRBV27 and TRBJ2-5; D is possibly TRBD2 (6 bases). This CDR3 spans 14 amino acids. V gave up 5 bases and J gave up 0 bases, with 10 bases separating them. Germline V CDR1 and CDR2: MNHEY, SMNVEV (reference sequence). CDR3 sequence reads: CASSQRDYQETQYF. CDR3 nucleotides: TGTGCCAGCAGTCAACGGGACTACCAAGAGACCCAGTACTTC.

J is TRBJ1-5 and V is TRBV6-1; no clear D. Germline V lookup: CDR1 MNHNS, CDR2 SASEGT. With 1 base removed from V and 0 bases from J, the gap between germline ends came to 7 bases. The CDR3 has 15 amino acids. The DNA for the CDR3 is TGTGCCAGCAGTGAAGGAGGTTTTAGCAATCAGCCCCAGCATTTT. Translation: CASSEGGFSNQPQHF.

The chain couples TRBV5-6 to TRBJ1-6; TRBD1 is a possible D gene (5 bases). There are 14 residues in the CDR3. Germline CDR1 reads SGHDT; CDR2 reads YYEEEE. The V end was cut by 1 base, the J end by 10 bases, with 12 bases between. The CDR3 loop is CASSLRQGGSPLHF. The CDR3 region has the DNA TGTGCCAGCAGCTTGCGGCAGGGAGGATCACCCCTCCACTTT.

The chain has TRBV18 and TRBJ2-1; D is possibly TRBD1 (5 bases). This CDR3 has 15 amino acids. Germline values: CDR1 KGHSH, CDR2 LQKENI. V was trimmed by 3 bases and J by 8 bases, leaving 17 bases between them. In DNA, the CDR3 is TGTGCCAGCTCACCTATGGCAGGGTCGGTGGATGAGCAGTTCTTC. Protein product: CASSPMAGSVDEQFF.

V and J are TRBV7-8 and TRBJ1-3; the match to TRBD1 covers 7 bases. Germline V lookup: CDR1 SGHVS, CDR2 FQNEAQ. J was trimmed by 0 bases and V by 2 bases; bases with no gene match: 4. The CDR3 spans 16 residues. CDR3 amino acids: CASSLRDRSSGNTIYF. CDR3 nucleotide sequence: TGTGCCAGCAGCTTACGGGACAGAAGCTCTGGAAACACCATATATTTT.

This chain connects TRBV5-1 to TRBJ1-6; 8 bases are shared with TRBD1. V was pared by 0 bases and J by 10 bases, with 9 bases of the junction left unmatched. Germline CDR1 and CDR2: SGHRS and YFSETQ. The CDR3 is made up of 16 amino acids. In DNA form, the CDR3 reads TGCGCCAGCAGCTTGGCCGGACAGGGCCTGGGATCACCCCTCCACTTT. Protein: CASSLAGQGLGSPLHF.

The J gene is TRBJ1-6, the V gene TRBV5-6; D is perhaps TRBD1 (6 bases). The CDR3 has 16 residues. CDR1 and CDR2 from the germline V gene are SGHDT and YYEEEE. Trimming cost V 1 base and J 9 bases, with 17 bases left between them. The CDR3 DNA reads as TGTGCCAGCAGCTTGAGGATGGGCAGGGGCCGTTCACCCCTCCACTTT. This encodes CASSLRMGRGRSPLHF.

The chain has TRBV7-2 and TRBJ2-5; D remains ambiguous. This CDR3 has 11 amino acids. V was clipped by 10 bases and J by 4 bases, with 10 bases between them. The germline gives CDR1 SGHTA, CDR2 FQGNSA. The CDR3 sequence: CATAYSETQYF. The DNA for the CDR3 is TGTGCCACCGCTTACTCAGAGACCCAGTACTTC.